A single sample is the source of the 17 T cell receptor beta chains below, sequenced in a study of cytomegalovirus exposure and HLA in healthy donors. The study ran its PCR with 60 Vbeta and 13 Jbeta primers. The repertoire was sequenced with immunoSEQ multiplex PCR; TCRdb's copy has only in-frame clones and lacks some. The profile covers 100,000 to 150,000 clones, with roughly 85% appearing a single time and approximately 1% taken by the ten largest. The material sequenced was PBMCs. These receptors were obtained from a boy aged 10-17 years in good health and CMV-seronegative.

The CDR3 coding sequence is TGTGCCATCGATACAGGGGGCTACGACACTGAAGCTTTCTTT. Protein product: CAIDTGGYDTEAFF. V gene TRBV6-1 combines with J gene TRBJ1-1; 9 nucleotides agree with TRBD1. The CDR3 runs to 14 residues. J gave up 3 bases and V 10 bases, and 9 bases lay outside the gene matches. Germline assignment: CDR1 MNHNS and CDR2 SASEGT.

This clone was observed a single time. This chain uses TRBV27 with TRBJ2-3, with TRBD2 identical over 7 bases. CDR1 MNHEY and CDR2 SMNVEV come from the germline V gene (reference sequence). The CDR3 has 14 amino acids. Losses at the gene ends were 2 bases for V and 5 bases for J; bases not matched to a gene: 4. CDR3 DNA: TGTGCCAGCAGTTTAAGAGGGGAGGGAGATACGCAGTATTTT. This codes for CASSLRGEGDTQYF.

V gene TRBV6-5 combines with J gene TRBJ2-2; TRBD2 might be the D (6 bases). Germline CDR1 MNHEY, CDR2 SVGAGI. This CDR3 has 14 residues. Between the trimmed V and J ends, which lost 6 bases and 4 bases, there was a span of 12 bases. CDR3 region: CASRAPGGTGELFF. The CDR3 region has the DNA TGTGCCAGCAGGGCCCCCGGGGGCACCGGGGAGCTGTTTTTT.

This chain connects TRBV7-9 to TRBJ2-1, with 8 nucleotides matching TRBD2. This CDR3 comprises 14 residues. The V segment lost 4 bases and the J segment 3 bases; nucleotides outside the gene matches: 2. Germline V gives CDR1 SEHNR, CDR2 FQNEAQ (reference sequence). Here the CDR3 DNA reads TGTGCCAGCAGCTCGAGCGGGGGCTACAATGAGCAGTTCTTC. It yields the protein CASSSSGGYNEQFF.

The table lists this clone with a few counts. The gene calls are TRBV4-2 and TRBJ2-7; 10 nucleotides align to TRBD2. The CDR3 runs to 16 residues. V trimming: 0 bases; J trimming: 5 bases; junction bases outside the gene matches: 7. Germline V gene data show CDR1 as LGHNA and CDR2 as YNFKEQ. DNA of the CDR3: TGTGCCAGCAGCCAAGATCGAGCGGGAGGGGCTGACGAGCAGTACTTC. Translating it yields CASSQDRAGGADEQYF.

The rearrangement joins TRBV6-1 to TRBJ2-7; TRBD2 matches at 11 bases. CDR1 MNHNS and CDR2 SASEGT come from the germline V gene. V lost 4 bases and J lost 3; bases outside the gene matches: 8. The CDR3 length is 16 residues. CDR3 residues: CASSGASGRPSYEQYF. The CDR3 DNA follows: TGTGCCAGCAGTGGGGCTAGCGGGAGGCCGAGCTACGAGCAGTACTTC.

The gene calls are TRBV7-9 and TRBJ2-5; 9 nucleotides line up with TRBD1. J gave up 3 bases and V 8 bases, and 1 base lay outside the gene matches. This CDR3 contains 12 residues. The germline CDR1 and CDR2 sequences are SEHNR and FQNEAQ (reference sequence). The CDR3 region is CASRQGEETQYF. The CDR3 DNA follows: TGTGCCAGCCGACAGGGGGAAGAGACCCAGTACTTC.

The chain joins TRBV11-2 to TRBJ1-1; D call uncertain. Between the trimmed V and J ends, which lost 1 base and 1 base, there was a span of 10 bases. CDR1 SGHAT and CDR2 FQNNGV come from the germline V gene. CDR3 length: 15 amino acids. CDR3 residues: CASSLVAPKNTEAFF. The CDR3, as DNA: TGTGCCAGCAGCTTAGTAGCTCCAAAGAACACTGAAGCTTTCTTT.

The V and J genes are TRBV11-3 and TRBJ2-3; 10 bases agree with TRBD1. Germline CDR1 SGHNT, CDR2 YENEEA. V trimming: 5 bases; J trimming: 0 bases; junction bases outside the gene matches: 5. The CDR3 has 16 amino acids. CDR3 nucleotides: TGTGCCAGCAGCACTAGACAGGGGGCTAGCACAGATACGCAGTATTTT. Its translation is CASSTRQGASTDTQYF.

The CDR3, as DNA: TGTGCCAGTAGTCTCGGACAGACCACCGGGGAGCTGTTTTTT. This gives the protein CASSLGQTTGELFF. The chain recombines TRBV19 with TRBJ2-2, with D possibly matching TRBD1 (6 bases). The CDR3 sequence is 14 residues long. Trimming stripped 5 bases from V and 4 bases from J, with 11 bases between. Per germline, CDR1 LNHDA and CDR2 SQIVND (reference sequence).

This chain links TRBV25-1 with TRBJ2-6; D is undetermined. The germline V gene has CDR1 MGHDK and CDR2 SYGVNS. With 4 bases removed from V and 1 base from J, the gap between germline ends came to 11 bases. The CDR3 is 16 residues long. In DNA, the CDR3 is TGTGCCAGCAGTGGGCAGGCCGTATCTGGGGCCAACGTCCTGACTTTC. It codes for CASSGQAVSGANVLTF.

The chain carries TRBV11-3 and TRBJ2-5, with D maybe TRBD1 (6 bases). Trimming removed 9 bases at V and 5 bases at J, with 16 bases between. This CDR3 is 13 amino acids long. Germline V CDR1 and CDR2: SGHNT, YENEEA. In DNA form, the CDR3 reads TGTGCCAGTCAGGTGGGGGCGAGGGAGACCCAGTACTTC. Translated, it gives CASQVGARETQYF.

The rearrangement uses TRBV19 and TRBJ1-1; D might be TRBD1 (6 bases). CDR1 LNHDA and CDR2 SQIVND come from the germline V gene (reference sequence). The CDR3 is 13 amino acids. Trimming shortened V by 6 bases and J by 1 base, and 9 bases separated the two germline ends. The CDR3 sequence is CASSLGQNTEAFF. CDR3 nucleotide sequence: TGTGCCAGTAGCCTGGGACAGAACACTGAAGCTTTCTTT. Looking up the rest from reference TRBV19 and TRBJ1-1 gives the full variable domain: DGGITQSPKYLFRKEGQNVTLSCEQNLNHDAMYWYRQDPGQGLRLIYYSQIVNDFQKGDIAEGYSVSREKKESFPLTVTSAQKNPTAFYLCASSLGQNTEAFFGQGTRLTVV.

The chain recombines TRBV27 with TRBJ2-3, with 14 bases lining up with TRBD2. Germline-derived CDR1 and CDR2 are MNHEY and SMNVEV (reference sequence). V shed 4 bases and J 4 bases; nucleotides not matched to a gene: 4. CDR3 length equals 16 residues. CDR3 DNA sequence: TGTGCCAGCAGTTCGGGACTAGCGGGAGCCCCAGATACGCAGTATTTT. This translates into CASSSGLAGAPDTQYF.

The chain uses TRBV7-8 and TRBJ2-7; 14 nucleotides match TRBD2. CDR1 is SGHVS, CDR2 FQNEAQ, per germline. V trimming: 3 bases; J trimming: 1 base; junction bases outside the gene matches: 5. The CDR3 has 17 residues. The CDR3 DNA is TGTGCCAGCAGCTTCGGGACTAGCGGGAGTTGGTCCTACGAGCAGTACTTC. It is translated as CASSFGTSGSWSYEQYF.

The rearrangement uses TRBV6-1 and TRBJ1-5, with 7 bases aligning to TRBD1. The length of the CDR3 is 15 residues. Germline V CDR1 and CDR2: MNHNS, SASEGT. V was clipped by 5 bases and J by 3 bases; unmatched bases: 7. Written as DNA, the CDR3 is TGTGCCAGCAGTCTTACAGGGGCTTTCAATCAGCCCCAGCATTTT. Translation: CASSLTGAFNQPQHF.

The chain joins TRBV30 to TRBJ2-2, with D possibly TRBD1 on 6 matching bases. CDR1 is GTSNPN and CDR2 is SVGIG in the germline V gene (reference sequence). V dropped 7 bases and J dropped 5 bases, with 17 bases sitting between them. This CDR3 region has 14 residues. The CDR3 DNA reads TGTGCCTCGTCACAGGGAGTTTGGACCGGGGAGCTGTTTTTT. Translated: CASSQGVWTGELFF.